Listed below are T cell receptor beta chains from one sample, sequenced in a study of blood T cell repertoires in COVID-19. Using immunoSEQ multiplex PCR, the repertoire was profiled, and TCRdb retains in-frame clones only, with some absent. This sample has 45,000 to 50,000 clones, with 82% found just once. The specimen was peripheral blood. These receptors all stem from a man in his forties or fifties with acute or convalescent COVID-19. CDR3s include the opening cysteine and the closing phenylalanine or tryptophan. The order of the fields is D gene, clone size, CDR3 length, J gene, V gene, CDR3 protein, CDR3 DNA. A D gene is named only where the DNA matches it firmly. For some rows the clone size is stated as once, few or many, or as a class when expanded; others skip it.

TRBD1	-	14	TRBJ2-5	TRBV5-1	CASSSTGLQETQYF	TGCGCCAGCAGCTCGACAGGGTTACAAGAGACCCAGTACTTC
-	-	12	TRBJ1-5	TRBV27	CAIGQTGQPQHF	TGTGCCATCGGACAGACAGGTCAGCCCCAGCATTTT
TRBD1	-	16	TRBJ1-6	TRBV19	CASSTRGTAYNSPLHF	TGTGCCAGTAGTACCCGGGGGACAGCCTATAATTCACCCCTCCACTTT
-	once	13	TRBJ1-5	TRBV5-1	CASSLDVAQPQHF	TGCGCCAGCAGCTTGGACGTGGCCCAGCCCCAGCATTTT
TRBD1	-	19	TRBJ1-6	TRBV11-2	CASSLRDRPLSSYNSPLHF	TGTGCCAGCAGCCTCCGGGACAGGCCTCTCAGCTCCTATAATTCACCCCTCCACTTT
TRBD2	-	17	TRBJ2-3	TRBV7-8	CASSRLAGLAGADTQYF	TGTGCCAGCAGCCGACTTGCAGGACTAGCAGGGGCAGATACGCAGTATTTT
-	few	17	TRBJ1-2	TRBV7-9	CASSPTGGYRENDGYTF	TGTGCCAGCAGCCCGACCGGGGGATACAGAGAGAACGACGGCTACACCTTC
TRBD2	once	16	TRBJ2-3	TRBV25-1	CASSEFRGGGADTQYF	TGTGCCAGCAGTGAATTCCGGGGCGGGGGGGCAGATACGCAGTATTTT
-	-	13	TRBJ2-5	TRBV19	CASSFAGQETQYF	TGTGCCAGTAGTTTTGCAGGTCAAGAGACCCAGTACTTC
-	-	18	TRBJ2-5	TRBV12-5	CASGLVPSDSVGVETQYF	TGTGCTAGTGGTTTGGTACCCTCGGACAGCGTGGGGGTAGAGACCCAGTACTTC
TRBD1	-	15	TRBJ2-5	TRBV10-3	CAISSTGAIQETQYF	TGTGCCATCAGTTCCACAGGGGCGATCCAAGAGACCCAGTACTTC
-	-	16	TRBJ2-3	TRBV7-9	CASSLAPGGPTDTQYF	TGTGCCAGCAGCTTAGCCCCTGGCGGGCCCACAGATACGCAGTATTTT
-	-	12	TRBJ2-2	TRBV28	CASSLSTGELFF	TGTGCCAGCAGTTTGAGCACCGGGGAGCTGTTTTTT
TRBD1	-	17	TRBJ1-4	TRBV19	CASSPAIGTGRNEKLFF	TGTGCCAGTAGTCCAGCCATCGGGACAGGGAGAAATGAAAAACTGTTTTTT
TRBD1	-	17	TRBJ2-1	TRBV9	CASSVVGQGGLGNEQFF	TGTGCCAGCAGCGTAGTGGGACAGGGAGGATTGGGCAATGAGCAGTTCTTC
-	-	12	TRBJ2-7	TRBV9	CASSVEPGGLHF	TGTGCCAGCAGCGTAGAGCCAGGGGGACTGCACTTC
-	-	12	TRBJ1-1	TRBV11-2	CASSLASREAFF	TGTGCCAGCAGCTTAGCGTCCCGGGAGGCTTTCTTT
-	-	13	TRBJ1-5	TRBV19	CASSSRGNQPQHF	TGTGCCAGTAGTTCCCGGGGCAATCAGCCCCAGCATTTT
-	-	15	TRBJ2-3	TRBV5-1	CASSPGRGHTDTQYF	TGCGCCAGCAGCCCCGGTAGGGGCCACACAGATACGCAGTATTTT
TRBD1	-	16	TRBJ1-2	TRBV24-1	CATSDEGMGQGGGYTF	TGTGCCACCAGTGATGAGGGAATGGGACAGGGGGGCGGCTACACCTTC
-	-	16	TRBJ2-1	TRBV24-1	CATSQTGGGSYNEQFF	TGTGCCACCAGTCAGACGGGGGGCGGATCCTACAATGAGCAGTTCTTC
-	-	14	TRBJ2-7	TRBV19	CASSVLGSSYEQYF	TGTGCCAGTAGTGTTCTAGGAAGCTCCTACGAGCAGTACTTC
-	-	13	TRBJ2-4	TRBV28	CASSLLNRNIQYF	TGTGCCAGCAGTTTATTAAACAGAAACATTCAGTACTTC
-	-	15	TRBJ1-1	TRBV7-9	CASSFDFSRGTEAFF	TGTGCCAGCAGCTTCGATTTTTCTCGGGGAACTGAAGCTTTCTTT
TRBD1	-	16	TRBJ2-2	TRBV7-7	CASSRGQGSLTGELFF	TGTGCCAGCAGCCGAGGACAGGGAAGTTTGACCGGGGAGCTGTTTTTT
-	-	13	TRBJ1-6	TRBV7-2	CASSGTANSPLHF	TGTGCCAGCAGCGGGACTGCGAATTCACCCCTCCACTTT
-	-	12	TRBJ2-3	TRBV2	CASSEAPAAQYF	TGTGCCAGCAGTGAAGCCCCGGCGGCGCAGTATTTT
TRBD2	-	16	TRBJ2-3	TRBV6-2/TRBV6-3	CASSTPSGGGTDTQYF	TGTGCCAGCAGCACCCCTAGCGGGGGAGGCACAGATACGCAGTATTTT
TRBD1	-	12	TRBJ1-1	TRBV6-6	CAIGGQGREPFF	TGTGCCATCGGGGGACAGGGAAGGGAACCTTTCTTT
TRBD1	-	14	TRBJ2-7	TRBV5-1	CASSPGDRSYEQYF	TGCGCCAGCAGCCCAGGGGACAGGAGCTACGAGCAGTACTTC
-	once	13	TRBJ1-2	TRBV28	CASRPTYNYGYTF	TGTGCCAGCAGACCGACATATAACTATGGCTACACCTTC
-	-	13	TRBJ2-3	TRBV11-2	CASSFPSTDTQYF	TGTGCCAGCAGCTTCCCCTCCACAGATACGCAGTATTTT